The 32 T cell receptor beta chains in this list originate from one sample, sequenced in a study of human T cells and chemical hapten exposure. One entry per CDR3 protein results from TCRdb running MiXCR on the RACE reads. The table has roughly 38,000 distinct CDR3 sequences, over 10% seen once. Noted time point: pre-sensitization, week 0. Treatment given: therapeutic diphenylcyclopropenone sensitization with weekly scalp DPC. Sample: whole blood, taken in connection with sensitization to the hapten diphenylcyclopropenone (DPC). The receptors derive from a woman in her 30s with alopecia areata. Some clones in this sample may be carry-over from other donors' samples.

This clonotype was seen at least ten times. The CDR3 DNA sequence: TGTGCCAGCAGTGTAGGGCAGATCGTCGCTGAAGCTTTCTTT. It yields the protein CASSVGQIVAEAFF. The genes are TRBV6-1 and TRBJ1-1; D unresolved. This CDR3 is built from 14 residues. Trimming took 4 bases from V and 6 from J, leaving 15 bases between them. The germline V gene has CDR1 MNHNS and CDR2 SASEGT.

In its sample, this clonotype was seen many times. The V gene is TRBV6-2 or TRBV6-3, the J gene TRBJ2-1; 10 bases are a match to TRBD2. Germline CDR1 MNHEY, CDR2 SVGEGT. The CDR3 covers 14 residues. After removal of 4 bases from V and 7 bases from J, the junction contained 4 bases not matched to a gene. Here the CDR3 reads CASSWSGRANEQFF. CDR3 nucleotides: TGTGCCAGCAGTTGGAGCGGGAGGGCGAATGAGCAGTTCTTC.

This chain links TRBV29-1 with TRBJ2-3; TRBD2 aligns across 7 bases. V shed 6 bases and J 4 bases; nucleotides not matched to a gene: 7. Germline V gene sequence: CDR1 SQVTM, CDR2 ANQGSEA. There are 13 residues in the CDR3. DNA of the CDR3: TGCAGCGTATGGGGGAGGGCGGCAGATACGCAGTATTTT. It yields the protein CSVWGRAADTQYF.

The chain combines TRBV5-4 with TRBJ2-2; 16 nucleotides match TRBD2. CDR1 SGHNT and CDR2 YYREEE come from the germline V gene (reference sequence). The junction had 9 bases not matched to a gene; V was cut back by 4 bases and J by 6 bases. This CDR3 contains 18 residues. This chain's CDR3 is CASSAGLAGGPRAGELFF. CDR3 sequence (DNA): TGTGCCAGCAGCGCGGGACTAGCGGGAGGGCCACGCGCCGGGGAGCTGTTTTTT.

This clonotype was counted at least ten times. The chain combines TRBV20-1 with TRBJ2-7, with no clear D. This CDR3 has 12 amino acids. Germline values: CDR1 DFQATT, CDR2 SNEGSKA (reference sequence). Between the trimmed V and J ends, which lost 2 bases and 3 bases, there was a span of 8 bases. CDR3 residues: CSARNSIYEQYF. CDR3 nucleotide sequence: TGCAGTGCTAGAAACAGCATCTACGAGCAGTACTTC.

This clonotype appeared many times. This rearrangement joins TRBV25-1 to TRBJ1-1; D is ambiguous. Germline loops: CDR1 MGHDK, CDR2 SYGVNS. The V gene lost 3 bases and the J gene lost 6 bases, with 11 bases spanning the gap. This CDR3 contains 13 residues. The DNA of the CDR3 is TGTGCCAGCAGTGAGGGAGGGAGGGCTGAAGCTTTCTTT. Protein: CASSEGGRAEAFF.

V usage is TRBV28 and J usage is TRBJ1-1; 12 bases agree with TRBD1. V was pared by 7 bases and J by 7 bases, with 10 bases of the junction left unmatched. Germline V gives CDR1 MDHEN, CDR2 SYDVKM. This CDR3 spans 15 amino acids. CDR3: CASKSGTGGAYEAFF. In nucleotides, the CDR3 is TGTGCCAGCAAGTCCGGGACAGGGGGCGCCTATGAAGCTTTCTTT.

This clonotype came up many times. This chain uses TRBV28 with TRBJ2-7; no firm D call. The germline CDR1 and CDR2 sequences are MDHEN and SYDVKM. Between the trimmed V and J ends, which lost 6 bases and 7 bases, there was a span of 16 bases. This CDR3 comprises 13 residues. The CDR3 spells CASSSGRSREQYF. The CDR3 DNA reads TGTGCCAGCAGCTCAGGACGGTCCCGGGAGCAGTACTTC.

The genes are TRBV20-1 and TRBJ1-4; D is possibly TRBD1 (5 bases). Germline V gene data show CDR1 as DFQATT and CDR2 as SNEGSKA (reference sequence). This CDR3 contains 15 residues. V was trimmed by 1 base and J by 8 bases, leaving 17 bases between them. The CDR3 loop reads CSARAPGGGGEKLFF. The DNA of the CDR3 is TGCAGTGCTAGAGCCCCGGGGGGGGGAGGCGAAAAACTGTTTTTT.

This clonotype has ten or more counts. J is TRBJ2-1 and V is TRBV7-8, with D possibly TRBD2 on 6 matching bases. The V gene lost 4 bases and the J gene lost 4 bases, with 17 bases spanning the gap. This CDR3 spans 16 amino acids. In germline, CDR1 is SGHVS, CDR2 FQNEAQ. CDR3 bases: TGTGCCAGCAGCTCACTAGCAGGGCTCTTGTACAATGAGCAGTTCTTC. Its translation: CASSSLAGLLYNEQFF.

This rearrangement joins TRBV6-5 to TRBJ2-6; D gene unclear. V dropped 6 bases and J dropped 0 bases, with 12 bases sitting between them. This CDR3 is built from 16 residues. Germline V gene sequence: CDR1 MNHEY, CDR2 SVGAGI. The CDR3 DNA reads TGTGCCAGCAGCCAATACAGCTTCTCTGGGGCCAACGTCCTGACTTTC. Amino acids: CASSQYSFSGANVLTF.

This clonotype showed up just a few times. In nucleotides, the CDR3 is TGTGCCAGCAGTTTAGCGTTTCGGGGGGCTTTTACTGAAGCTTTCTTT. Its protein product is CASSLAFRGAFTEAFF. J is TRBJ1-1 and V is TRBV28; a weak D match, TRBD1 (6 bases). CDR1 is MDHEN, CDR2 SYDVKM, per germline. Trimming took off 2 bases at V and 5 bases at J, with 18 bases between the two ends. CDR3 length: 16 amino acids.

The chain couples TRBV20-1 to TRBJ2-1; no clear D gene. V lost 5 bases to trimming and J lost 3 bases, with 17 bases between them. Germline CDR1 reads DFQATT; CDR2 reads SNEGSKA (reference sequence). The CDR3 is 15 amino acids. CDR3 protein: CSASTYRVDYNEQFF. In nucleotides, the CDR3 is TGCAGTGCTTCTACTTACCGGGTCGACTACAATGAGCAGTTCTTC.

This clonotype appeared many times. This chain joins TRBV20-1 and TRBJ2-1; D gene unclear. Germline V gene lookup returns CDR1 DFQATT and CDR2 SNEGSKA (reference sequence). Trimming took off 0 bases at V and 1 base at J, with 13 bases between the two ends. The CDR3 has 16 residues. The CDR3 DNA sequence: TGCAGTGCTAGAGATACAAGCCGAGCTTCCTACAATGAGCAGTTCTTC. Translation gives CSARDTSRASYNEQFF.

The gene calls are TRBV20-1 and TRBJ2-3; D unresolved. The ends were cut back, 4 bases at V and 0 bases at J, with 8 bases in the middle. The germline CDR1 and CDR2 sequences are DFQATT and SNEGSKA (reference sequence). The CDR3 is 13 residues long. The CDR3 coding sequence is TGCAGTGCTAACAAAGACAGCACAGATACGCAGTATTTT. Translating gives CSANKDSTDTQYF.

In this sample, this clonotype turned up a few times. V and J are TRBV7-3 and TRBJ2-5; 7 bases are shared with TRBD2. The trim removed 3 bases at V and 6 bases at J, leaving 7 bases unmatched. The CDR3 length is 14 residues. Per germline, CDR1 SGHTA and CDR2 FQGTGA. CDR3 region: CASSLGGEGKTQYF. The CDR3 DNA sequence: TGTGCCAGCAGCTTGGGCGGGGAGGGGAAGACCCAGTACTTC.

The CDR3 protein is CASNPFPRGPNTGELFF. CDR3 nucleotide sequence: TGTGCCAGCAATCCATTCCCCCGGGGCCCGAACACCGGGGAGCTGTTTTTT. The genes are TRBV7-9 and TRBJ2-2; tentatively, D is TRBD1 or TRBD2 (5 bases each). The CDR3 sequence is 17 residues long. V was clipped by 7 bases and J by 0 bases, with 18 bases between them. Germline V lookup: CDR1 SEHNR, CDR2 FQNEAQ (reference sequence).

This clonotype was seen once. V is TRBV5-1 and J is TRBJ2-7, with 9 nucleotides matching TRBD1. This CDR3 region has 18 residues. Trimming removed 4 bases from V and 3 bases from J; junction bases left unmatched: 17. Germline V gives CDR1 SGHRS, CDR2 YFSETQ. The CDR3 spells CASSTGQGNPPLNYEQYF. The CDR3 DNA follows: TGCGCCAGCAGCACGGGACAGGGAAACCCCCCATTGAACTACGAGCAGTACTTC.

The V and J genes are TRBV12-3 or TRBV12-4 and TRBJ1-4; D remains ambiguous. This CDR3 is built from 16 residues. Trimming pared 0 bases from V and 4 bases from J, leaving 12 bases between. The CDR3 spells CASSLAWAGYNEKLFF. CDR3 bases: TGTGCCAGCAGTTTAGCGTGGGCAGGTTATAATGAAAAACTGTTTTTT.

The V and J genes are TRBV6-5 and TRBJ2-5, with TRBD1 identical over 10 bases. The CDR3 extends over 14 amino acids. V shed 1 base and J 5 bases; nucleotides not matched to a gene: 1. The germline V gene has CDR1 MNHEY and CDR2 SVGAGI. The CDR3 bases are TGTGCCAGCAGTTACTTGACAGGGGGCGAGACCCAGTACTTC. This translates into CASSYLTGGETQYF.

This clonotype was seen repeatedly, ten times or more. The chain couples TRBV2 to TRBJ2-5; D unclear. CDR1 and CDR2 (germline): SNHLY, FYNNEI. The CDR3 length is 14 residues. Trimming left V 1 base short and J 2 bases short, with 8 bases between. The chain's CDR3 is CASSEEQLQETQYF. CDR3 DNA sequence: TGTGCCAGCAGTGAAGAGCAGCTTCAAGAGACCCAGTACTTC.

This sequence joins TRBV28 and TRBJ1-2, with D possibly being TRBD1 (5 bases). This CDR3 comprises 13 residues. Germline V lookup: CDR1 MDHEN, CDR2 SYDVKM. V lost 7 bases, J lost 4 bases, and 13 bases lay in between. This chain's CDR3 is CASTSRDFYGYTF. The CDR3 nucleotides are TGTGCCAGCACTAGCAGGGATTTCTATGGCTACACCTTC.

Many counts were recorded for this clonotype. The J gene is TRBJ2-7, the V gene TRBV18, with 8 bases lining up with TRBD1. From germline, CDR1 is KGHSH and CDR2 LQKENI. This CDR3 region has 14 residues. The V segment lost 4 bases and the J segment 7 bases; nucleotides outside the gene matches: 9. CDR3 region: CASSRSSDRAEQYF. In DNA form, the CDR3 reads TGTGCCAGCTCACGGTCCTCGGACAGGGCGGAGCAGTACTTC.

This clonotype appeared a few times. The rearrangement joins TRBV27 to TRBJ1-2; no definite D call. Germline assignment: CDR1 MNHEY and CDR2 SMNVEV (reference sequence). This CDR3 region has 14 residues. Trimming removed 5 bases at V and 0 bases at J, with 10 bases between. CDR3 residues: CASSQGLANYGYTF. The CDR3 bases are TGTGCCAGCAGTCAAGGGTTAGCTAACTATGGCTACACCTTC.

The chain carries TRBV20-1 and TRBJ1-1, with TRBD1 identical over 7 bases. The junction had 4 bases not matched to a gene; V was cut back by 0 bases and J by 0 bases. The CDR3 totals 15 residues. Germline V gives CDR1 DFQATT, CDR2 SNEGSKA (reference sequence). The CDR3 sequence is CSARDRTGLNTEAFF. The CDR3, as DNA: TGCAGTGCTAGAGATCGGACAGGCCTGAACACTGAAGCTTTCTTT.

This clonotype was counted a few times. The rearrangement joins TRBV18 to TRBJ2-3; TRBD1 aligns across 9 bases. J lost 4 bases, V lost 6 bases, and 11 bases had no gene match. Per germline, CDR1 KGHSH and CDR2 LQKENI. The CDR3 spans 16 residues. The CDR3 here is CASSRAARQGADTQYF. DNA of the CDR3: TGTGCCAGCTCGCGCGCGGCAAGACAGGGGGCAGATACGCAGTATTTT.

This rearrangement joins TRBV7-2 to TRBJ2-3; 9 bases are shared with TRBD2. The germline V gene encodes CDR1 SGHTA and CDR2 FQGNSA. Trimming at V came to 6 bases and at J to 4 bases, leaving 8 bases not matched to a gene. This CDR3 contains 15 residues. The CDR3 here is CASRLVGTSSDTQYF. The CDR3 region has the DNA TGTGCCAGCAGACTAGTCGGGACTAGCTCAGATACGCAGTATTTT.

This clonotype was observed many times. The V call is TRBV2, the J call TRBJ2-2; TRBD2 is a possible D gene (6 bases). The CDR3 consists of 15 residues. V was pared by 6 bases and J by 5 bases, with 16 bases between. The germline V gene has CDR1 SNHLY and CDR2 FYNNEI. Here the CDR3 DNA reads TGTGCCAGCAGCCAGGACGGGAGAGGGACCGGGGAGCTGTTTTTT. Amino acids: CASSQDGRGTGELFF.

The table lists this clonotype with a few counts. The chain recombines TRBV2 with TRBJ2-2; 10 positions agree with TRBD1. In germline, CDR1 is SNHLY, CDR2 FYNNEI. Trimming cost V 6 bases and J 5 bases; bases outside gene matches: 3. The CDR3 spans 14 residues. The CDR3 bases are TGTGCCAGCAGCGGACAGGGGGTTACCGGGGAGCTGTTTTTT. Its protein is CASSGQGVTGELFF.

This clonotype appeared a few times. This chain uses TRBV28 with TRBJ2-3; 8 bases line up with TRBD1. J gave up 0 bases and V 7 bases, and 9 bases lay outside the gene matches. The CDR3 runs 16 residues. Germline CDR1 and CDR2: MDHEN and SYDVKM. The CDR3 here is CASTGTGRSSTDTQYF. The CDR3 nucleotides are TGTGCCAGCACCGGGACAGGCCGCTCAAGCACAGATACGCAGTATTTT.

The chain carries TRBV29-1 and TRBJ2-1, with 10 bases that match TRBD1. The germline CDR1 and CDR2 sequences are SQVTM and ANQGSEA. The CDR3 runs 15 residues. J lost 6 bases, V lost 3 bases, and 8 bases had no gene match. The CDR3 is CSVEETGGFSNEQFF. Here the CDR3 DNA reads TGCAGCGTTGAGGAGACAGGGGGCTTTTCCAATGAGCAGTTCTTC.

The rearrangement links TRBV2 to TRBJ1-2; TRBD1 is a possible D gene (5 bases). Germline V gene data show CDR1 as SNHLY and CDR2 as FYNNEI. This CDR3 spans 13 amino acids. V gave up 7 bases and J gave up 2 bases, with 11 bases separating them. The DNA for the CDR3 is TGTGCCAGCATGGACAACTTCAACTATGGCTACACCTTC. Residues: CASMDNFNYGYTF.